This T cell receptor beta chain stems from a study of T-cell memory formation after mild COVID-19. The CDR3 contains 17 residues. Trimming removed 5 bases at V and 2 bases at J, with 19 bases between. Germline values: CDR1 SGHAT, CDR2 FQNNGV. TCRdb independently ran MiXCR on the 5' RACE reads; one entry per CDR3 protein. The data hold fewer than 110,000 distinct CDR3 sequences, with 13% to 15% observed a single time. The chain joins TRBV11-2 to TRBJ2-1; tentative D call: TRBD2 (5 bases). This sequence originates from a man younger than 35 who had mild COVID-19 (a few samples of this study predate the infection). Cell type and time point are not known. The sample comprised PBMCs or a T cell subset sorted from them (not recorded which). Here the CDR3 DNA reads TGTGCCAGCAGCCCCCTTGGCGGAGGCTCAGCCTACAATGAGCAGTTCTTC. Amino acids: CASSPLGGGSAYNEQFF.